This T cell receptor (beta chain) was sequenced for a study of control samples from healthy donors and cancer patients. CDR3 length equals 15 residues. V shed 4 bases and J 4 bases; nucleotides not matched to a gene: 7. CDR1 is SGHRS, CDR2 YFSETQ, per germline. Some clones are missing from TCRdb's copy, which holds only in-frame ones; the method was immunoSEQ multiplex PCR. The sample has 150,000 to 200,000 clones; around 90% are singletons. The specimen sequenced was blood. The chain has TRBV5-1 and TRBJ2-5; 10 nucleotides match TRBD2. The clonotype originates from a man in his late teens or twenties in good health. The CDR3 bases are TGCGCCAGCAGCCTACTAGCGGGGACGGGAGAGACCCAGTACTTC. Translation: CASSLLAGTGETQYF.